This T cell receptor (beta chain) was sequenced for a study of T cell responses to AZD1222 COVID-19 vaccine. This CDR3 is 15 amino acids long. CDR1 and CDR2 from the germline V gene are SNHLY and FYNNEI. Trimming removed 1 base from V and 6 bases from J; junction bases left unmatched: 7. Study-level results: Seropositivity was recorded at baseline in only five to seven AZD1222 recipients. Only after the peak T cell response were repertoires sampled.

This clone is a singleton in its sample. No antigen is known for it. Some clones are missing from TCRdb's copy, which holds only in-frame ones; the method was immunoSEQ multiplex PCR. Of 110,000 to 150,000 clones in the sample, about 94% were seen once. This sequence originates from an adult in good health. This chain joins TRBV2 and TRBJ2-3; 7 nucleotides align to TRBD2. The starting material was peripheral blood, obtained on day 0 of AZD1222 vaccination. CDR3 nucleotides: TGTGCCAGCAGTGAAGACCTAGCGGTCCAGGATACGCAGTATTTT. It specifies CASSEDLAVQDTQYF.